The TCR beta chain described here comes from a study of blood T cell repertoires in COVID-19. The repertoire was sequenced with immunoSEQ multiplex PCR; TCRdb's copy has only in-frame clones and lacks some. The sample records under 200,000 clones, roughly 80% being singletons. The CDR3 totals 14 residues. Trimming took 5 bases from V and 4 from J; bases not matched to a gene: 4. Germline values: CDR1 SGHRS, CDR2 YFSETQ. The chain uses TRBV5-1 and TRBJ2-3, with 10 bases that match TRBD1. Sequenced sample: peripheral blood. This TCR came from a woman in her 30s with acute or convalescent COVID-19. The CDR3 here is CASRGGTGADTQYF. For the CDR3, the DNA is TGCGCCAGCAGAGGTGGGACAGGGGCAGATACGCAGTATTTT.